This TCR beta chain appears in the sequencing data of a study of cytomegalovirus exposure and HLA in healthy donors. About the study: HLA-typed donors contributed about 85 million unique TCRs, which were held in an early data release.

PCR primers comprised 60 Vbeta and 13 Jbeta primers. TCRdb's table, derived via immunoSEQ multiplex PCR, lists solely in-frame clones and lacks some. Of 200,000 to 250,000 clones in the sample, approximately 81% were seen once. The receptor comes from a man aged 25-45 years in good health and CMV-seronegative. Sequencing was done on a sample of PBMCs.

CDR3 residues: CASSQGPDSTYEQYF. The DNA for the CDR3 is TGTGCCAGCAGCCAAGGACCCGACAGCACCTACGAGCAGTACTTC. The chain joins TRBV4-2 to TRBJ2-7; D is perhaps TRBD1 (5 bases). CDR1 and CDR2 from the germline V gene are LGHNA and YNFKEQ. The V gene lost 1 base and the J gene lost 2 bases, with 12 bases spanning the gap. CDR3 length: 15 residues.